This T cell receptor beta chain is from a study of CD8+ T cells in alopecia areata. Notes on the study in general: Tofacitinib yielded significantly lower scalp clonality and fewer expanded CD8+ clones among the top 100. Shared TCR sequences were less clear between patients than in mice, possibly partly from HLA diversity.

Sequencing templates came from extracted RNA that was reverse transcribed into cDNA. Method: immunoSEQ multiplex PCR; TCRdb's copy keeps in-frame clones and lacks some. This sample yields approximately 65,000 clones, of which about 43% are seen a single time; 20% belongs to the top ten. Treatment denoted: oral pan-JAK inhibitor, 5-10 mg twice daily. The authors sorted CD4+ and CD8+ T cells from PBMCs. In this sample, this clone turned up a few times. Its antigen is currently unknown. In germline, CDR1 is SEHNR, CDR2 FQNEAQ (reference sequence). The CDR3 covers 14 residues. The V end lost 4 bases, the J end lost 0 bases, and 8 bases lay between the germline ends.

The chain employs TRBV7-9 and TRBJ2-3; D is undetermined. The sequence was collected from a human donor with alopecia areata. The sample consisted of CD8+ T cells sorted from blood, taken at approximately week 36, from a patient treated with tofacitinib. CDR3 nucleotide sequence: TGTGCCAGCAGCTCTCCGAGTAGCACAGATACGCAGTATTTT. It encodes CASSSPSSTDTQYF.